Each of the 11 T cell receptor beta chains below was sequenced from the same sample in a study of T cell clonality in common variable immunodeficiency. Measured with immunoSEQ multiplex PCR; TCRdb has only the in-frame clones, and not every one. The data show some 54,000 clones, with none appearing a single time. Material for sequencing was peripheral blood mononuclear cells. The receptor source for this set is a person between 18 and 75 years old in good health.

This clone was recorded at least ten times. The read terminates 3 residues before the CDR3 end, so the remaining end is supplied by the germline J gene. V is TRBV20-1 and J is TRBJ2-2, with a weak D call TRBD2 (7 bases). With 6 bases removed from V and 6 bases from J, the gap between germline ends came to 17 bases. The CDR3 spans 14 residues. The germline V gene encodes CDR1 DFQATT and CDR2 SNEGSKA (reference sequence). The CDR3 DNA, read in part, is TGCAGTGCAACCGGCCGGGGGGCGGCCGGGGAG. Protein sequence: CSATGRGAAGE. The whole CDR3 is CSATGRGAAGELFF.

This clone came up many times. Coverage ceases 3 residues before the CDR3 finishes, and the germline J gene fills in the end. The chain is built from TRBV20-1 and TRBJ2-1; D possibly corresponds to TRBD2 (6 bases). The CDR3 covers 14 residues. V was trimmed by 3 bases and J by 9 bases, leaving 18 bases between them. Germline loops: CDR1 DFQATT, CDR2 SNEGSKA (reference sequence). The sequenced CDR3 bases are TGCAGTGCTAGTGGTCGGCTAGCGAGAGGTGAG. Protein sequence: CSASGRLARGE. The whole CDR3 protein is CSASGRLARGEQFF.

This clone was recorded many times. The read gets to within 3 residues of the CDR3 end, and the germline J gene fills in the rest. The chain uses TRBV5-1 and TRBJ2-1, with 14 bases aligning to TRBD2. The V segment lost 4 bases and the J segment 1 base; nucleotides outside the gene matches: 10. Germline V CDR1 and CDR2: SGHRS, YFSETQ. The CDR3 is made up of 19 amino acids. CDR3 residues: CASSPRTSGRLVSYNEQFF. The part of the CDR3 DNA that was read is TGCGCCAGCAGCCCACGGACTAGCGGGAGGTTAGTGTCCTACAATGAG.

Ten or more counts support this clone. With the read ending 3 residues before the CDR3 end, the germline J gene is used to fill in that end. J is TRBJ2-3 and V is TRBV5-1, with TRBD2 matching 9 bases. Germline CDR1 is SGHRS and CDR2 is YFSETQ. CDR3 length: 16 amino acids. CDR3 amino acids: CASSLGGRRTSETQYF. The DNA read from the CDR3 is TGCGCCAGCAGCTTGGGGGGGAGACGGACTAGCGAGACG. Variable domain in full (rest from reference TRBV5-1 and TRBJ2-3): KAGVTQTPRYLIKTRGQQVTLSCSPISGHRSVSWYQQTPGQGLQFLFEYFSETQRNKGNFPGRFSGRQFSNSRSEMNVSTLELGDSALYLCASSLGGRRTSETQYFGPGTRLTVL.

This clone was detected many times. The read halts 3 residues ahead of the CDR3 end, with the missing end drawn from the germline J gene. V is TRBV19 and J is TRBJ2-5, with 8 bases identical to TRBD2. The CDR3 covers 15 residues. V lost 3 bases, J lost 5 bases, and 8 bases stayed unmatched. The germline V gene encodes CDR1 LNHDA and CDR2 SQIVND (reference sequence). The CDR3 bases that were read are TGTGCCAGTAGTATTCCCGGGGGGGGCTGGGAGACC. It translates to CASSIPGGGWET. The full CDR3 protein is CASSIPGGGWETQYF. Combining the CDR3 with reference TRBV19 and TRBJ2-5 gives the whole variable domain DGGITQSPKYLFRKEGQNVTLSCEQNLNHDAMYWYRQDPGQGLRLIYYSQIVNDFQKGDIAEGYSVSREKKESFPLTVTSAQKNPTAFYLCASSIPGGGWETQYFGPGTRLLVL.

This clone was recorded many times. With the read ending 3 residues before the CDR3 end, the germline J gene is used to fill in that end. The V gene is TRBV19, the J gene TRBJ2-1, with TRBD1 matching over 9 bases. Trimming cost V 6 bases and J 2 bases; bases outside gene matches: 5. CDR1 LNHDA and CDR2 SQIVND come from the germline V gene (reference sequence). The CDR3 consists of 15 residues. Here the CDR3 reads CASSRTGEAYNEQFF. CDR3 DNA, as far as it was read: TGTGCCAGTAGCAGGACAGGGGAGGCCTACAATGAG.

A note on this clone: Sequencing ends 3 residues short of the CDR3 end; the germline J gene provides the rest. V gene TRBV30 combines with J gene TRBJ1-2; 7 nucleotides agree with TRBD1. Germline trimming cut 5 bases from V and 5 bases from J; bases unmatched to any gene: 2. The CDR3 has 11 amino acids. Germline CDR1 reads GTSNPN; CDR2 reads SVGIG (reference sequence). CDR3 protein: CAWGQAYGYTF. Incomplete CDR3 DNA: TGTGCCTGGGGACAGGCGTATGGC.

The CDR3 bases that were read are TGTGCCAGCCGTAAGAACAGGGGCCCGGAGACC. It translates to CASRKNRGPET. Given in full, the CDR3 is CASRKNRGPETQYF. V usage is TRBV2 and J usage is TRBJ2-5; TRBD1 aligns across 7 bases. Read data end 3 residues before the CDR3 end; the end is taken from the germline J gene. CDR1 and CDR2 from the germline V gene are SNHLY and FYNNEI. The V segment lost 8 bases and the J segment 5 bases; nucleotides outside the gene matches: 11. The CDR3 consists of 14 residues.

This clone was seen repeatedly, ten times or more. The CDR3 end falls 3 residues outside the read, so it is completed with the germline J gene. The V call is TRBV19, the J call TRBJ1-5; 7 nucleotides align to TRBD1. The CDR3 spans 16 residues. The V gene's germline CDR1 is LNHDA and CDR2 SQIVND (reference sequence). J was trimmed by 0 bases and V by 6 bases; bases with no gene match: 8. CDR3 DNA, as far as it was read: TGTGCCAGTAGACTAACCCGGGACAGTAGCAATCAGCCC. Translation gives CASRLTRDSSNQP. The CDR3 as a whole reads CASRLTRDSSNQPQHF.

This clone was seen many times. The observed sequence ends 3 residues before the CDR3 terminus, with the missing tail filled in from the germline J gene. This rearrangement joins TRBV19 to TRBJ2-1; D may be TRBD1 (5 bases). The germline V gene encodes CDR1 LNHDA and CDR2 SQIVND (reference sequence). This CDR3 has 14 residues. V was shortened by 6 bases and J by 0 bases, with 9 bases between the two germline ends. The CDR3 sequence is CASRRQSSYNEQFF. CDR3 DNA, as far as it was read: TGTGCCAGTAGAAGACAGAGCTCCTACAATGAG.

This clone was recorded at least ten times. Coverage ceases 3 residues before the CDR3 finishes, and the germline J gene fills in the end. This chain uses TRBV20-1 with TRBJ2-2, with D perhaps matching TRBD2 (6 bases). Trimming pared 3 bases from V and 4 bases from J, leaving 12 bases between. The CDR3 contains 14 residues. Germline CDR1 DFQATT, CDR2 SNEGSKA (reference sequence). The CDR3 region is CSARADGGTGELFF. The CDR3 DNA, read in part, is TGCAGTGCTAGGGCAGACGGGGGCACCGGGGAG.